The subject of this entry is one T cell receptor beta chain. There is no known antigen for this receptor. The input lacks base qualities; no much larger clone sits a single base away. These data come from a study of cytomegalovirus exposure and HLA in healthy donors (TCRdb year 2017). About the investigation overall: In an earlier analysis of around 540 of the donors, 276 Gb of sequence data and 100 million or so unique TCR beta sequences from 180 million or so T cells were reported. Approximately 300 gigabases of sequencing data and 75 million to 85 million unique TCR sequences made up an early release that covered nearly 650 HLA-typed donors. Among the roughly 400 genotyped donors, about 83% belonged to the genetic ancestry cluster associated with self-reported Caucasian donors. The study aimed to test whether signatures of past pathogen exposure could be identified by cataloging public T cell receptors. The T cell repertoires of 666 subjects were profiled by immunosequencing and related to cytomegalovirus serostatus. A separate validation cohort of roughly 110 different subjects was used in addition to the 666-subject first cohort. To predict cytomegalovirus infection status, the study brought together high-throughput TCR immunosequencing, statistical association of individual TCRs with disease status, and machine learning. A later analysis re-analyzed previously published TCR beta repertoires from 666 donors and added high-resolution HLA genotyping to study TCR occurrence patterns. Rather than using new phenotypic data, the later analysis identified candidate immune exposures from TCR beta sequences and from how often those sequences occurred across donors. To decide whether each TCR beta V gene segment behaved as functional or pseudogenic, an earlier analysis of several hundred of the donors relied on high-throughput TCR beta sequencing. Alongside the repertoire data, information on donor age, sex, ethnicity and CMV serostatus was compiled. A later genetic analysis took genome-wide SNP genotypes for about three fifths of the roughly 700 donors and used that subset as a discovery cohort. All discovery cohort repertoires had been generated using a single sequencing platform. HLA typing included class I and class II loci at four-digit resolution. Typing coverage differed by locus: A, B, C, DRB1 and DQB1 were typed in about 620-640 donors, DQA1 in 522, DPA1 in 606, and DPB1 in 400 to 480. Four or five DR-DQ haplotypes were treated as single units for association and clustering because of strong linkage in the cohort. Among about 400 genotyped donors of the cohort, an average of about 220,000 unique TCR beta nucleotide sequences was sequenced per donor, of which about 18% were non-productive. Results the study describes overall, beyond this receptor: Assigning TCR associations to individual alleles was difficult when HLA alleles, especially DR and DQ, strongly co-occurred. Because HLA typing was missing for some donors at each locus, association tests included only the typed subset. In a later genetic analysis, fewer N-insertions in productive TCRs were reported among donors in an Asian-associated ancestry cluster than the 666-donor mean. Some IMGT-functional V segments, including TRBV6-2 and TRBV6-3, could not be told apart with the 87-base-pair reads, so those segments were excluded. Some 16 rarely observed V segments, including chromosome 9 orphons, were excluded from the earlier analysis of about 610 of the donors because counts were too low. According to a later analysis, most CMV-associated TCR beta chains appeared to be HLA-restricted, and the HLA associations seemed to be driven largely by CMV exposure. An earlier analysis of some 560 of the donors showed that most TCR beta V segments appeared in productive rearrangements either about 87% or about 30% of the time, which broadly matched IMGT annotations. According to a later analysis, parvovirus B19, influenza, CMV and Epstein-Barr virus appeared linked to several top co-occurrence clusters. A further reported finding was that TCR beta sequences accurately predicted the HLA-A and HLA-B alleles for most subjects in the first cohort. In a later genetic analysis, a missense DCLRE1C variant was associated with V-gene and J-gene trimming of TCR beta chains, and the association was replicated in an independent cohort. A later analysis found that HLA-associated TCR beta chains were more clonally expanded and had lower generation probabilities than equally common non-associated chains. The cohort was sequenced for TCR beta chains only, and without alpha or paired-chain data the features that could be detected were limited. The study listed 164 TCR beta chains as associated with cytomegalovirus. The presence/absence analyses assumed that sequencing depth was roughly uniform across donors, and that assumption may not be true. In vitro tests confirmed that three of the cytomegalovirus-associated TCR beta chains recognize cytomegalovirus antigens. According to the authors, the approach could potentially be generalized to other disease states and immunological phenotypes. A cluster of highly shared sequence variants was judged likely to be a technical artifact of the sequencing pipeline. Specific HLA alleles were associated with 15,000 to 20,000 TCR beta sequences at a false discovery rate of 0.05 in a later analysis. Cytomegalovirus status was reported to be diagnosed by the classifier with high specificity and sensitivity in both the original and validation cohorts. CMV serostatus was the only immune exposure information available for the cohort. In a later analysis, TCR association rates were found to vary across HLA loci, with the most associated TCRs seen for DRB1 alleles and the fewest for HLA-C alleles. Linkage disequilibrium might explain the correlated functional status among segregating V segments, but an unknown experimental factor could not be ruled out. Most TCR sequences were observed very rarely across donors, whereas some public TCRs were present in many individuals.

Libraries were made using the immunoSEQ multiplex PCR assay. For the multiplex PCR, a mixture combining 60 forward primers for TCR Vbeta segments and 13 reverse primers for TCR Jbeta segments was used. A multiplex PCR assay on genomic DNA amplified the CDR3 region of rearranged TCR beta genes. On the Illumina HiSeq System, the amplified TCR beta libraries were sequenced as 87-base-pair reads. Per the authors' processing: A later analysis tallied tens of millions of unique TCR beta chains across the 600 to 700 repertoires, and approximately 12 million of those chains were shared by two or more donors. A nearest-neighbor algorithm error-corrected the raw reads and collapsed the reads into unique sequences, merging closely related sequences to remove PCR and sequencing errors. To assign V, D and J gene segments, CDR3 sequences were aligned to IMGT reference sequences. For a sequence to be retained, a match of at least six nucleotides to both a V gene segment and a J gene segment was required. A rearrangement counted as productive if the CDR3 had no stop codons and remained in frame with V and J, and every other rearrangement counted as non-productive. Following IMGT convention, CDR3 was defined as the stretch from the second conserved V-encoded cysteine to the conserved J-encoded phenylalanine. The earlier analysis of fewer than 750 of the donors excluded sequences that lacked an unambiguous match to a single V gene segment. An earlier analysis of roughly 590 of the donors called V segments functional above 56.7% productive rearrangements and segregating when the between-donor standard deviation exceeded 5%. A statistical classification framework was built for diagnosing cytomegalovirus status from the catalog of TCR beta chain sequences. V and J gene assignment, in a later analysis, came from comparing TCR nucleotide sequences with IMGT/GENE-DB human TR gene sequences. The TCRdist pipeline was used in a later analysis to assign CDR3 sequences and most-parsimonious VDJ recombination scenarios. In a later analysis, each TCR beta chain was defined by its CDR3 amino acid sequence together with its V-gene family, and reads without a unique V-gene family were excluded. In a later analysis, around 650 highly shared, low-generation-probability nucleotide sequences were removed to address suspected cross-contamination and a sequencing artifact. In a later analysis, a clonal expansion index was calculated for each public chain from normalized within-repertoire ranks of inferred template counts. In a later analysis, generation probabilities were computed with a VDJ recombination model fitted to out-of-frame rearrangements, and the resulting probabilities were checked against IGoR. A later analysis scored TCR-TCR, TCR-HLA and TCR-CMV co-occurrence with hypergeometric tests, applying a repertoire-size bias correction to TCR pairs. False discovery rates were estimated in a later analysis by permuting HLA or CMV assignments 20 times. In a later analysis, co-occurring TCRs were grouped with DBSCAN, and TCRdist sequence similarity was added when clustering was performed within HLA-allele-positive subsets. Repertoires with fewer than 30,000 or more than 120,000 public chains were left out of co-occurrence clustering, as were five repertoires with anomalous nucleotide sharing. As stored in TCRdb, this immuneACCESS dataset retains in-frame rearrangements with V and J assigned. A fraction of the clones does not appear; measured against another copy, unresolved V genes explain less than half of the discrepancy, and the remainder lacks a known reason. That table supplies the V and J calls and clone size; D and trimming were determined from the DNA. This sample lists over 110,000 clones; 80% were detected once. The ten biggest clones cover 4.5% of the sample.

The CDR3, from cysteine to phenylalanine, totals 13 residues. The read is trimmed to its CDR3 DNA, 39 bases read in frame from base 1. CDR1 and CDR2 are drawn from the germline V gene (reference sequence): SGHKS, YYEKEE. At the junction V is shortened by 2 bases and J by 4 bases, with 9 bases in between. The cohort comprised several hundred healthy bone marrow donors. At the time of sampling, all cohort members were nominally healthy, though unrecorded immune exposures were likely present. The donor was CMV seronegative and belonged to the group of 352 seronegative cohort members. A peripheral blood sample was collected from each donor, and TCR beta sequencing was performed on peripheral blood mononuclear cells. Genomic DNA extraction from the blood cell samples was performed with the Qiagen DNeasy Blood Extraction Kit.

The chain joins TRBV5-5 to TRBJ1-1; there is no confident call for the D gene. This clonotype was obtained from a man aged 35 to 55 in good health and CMV-seronegative. Sequenced: PBMCs. The DNA is as follows: TGTGCCAGCAGCTTTGCGGAGAGCACTGAAGCTTTCTTT. This is translated as CASSFAESTEAFF. Joined to the reference TRBV5-5 and TRBJ1-1 proteins, this CDR3 gives the full variable domain: DAGVTQSPTHLIKTRGQQVTLRCSPISGHKSVSWYQQVLGQGPQFIFQYYEKEERGRGNFPDRFSARQFPNYSSELNVNALLLGDSALYLCASSFAESTEAFFGQGTRLTVV.